These 6 T cell receptor beta chains were sequenced from one sample in a study of blood T cell repertoires in COVID-19. Clones were sequenced by immunoSEQ multiplex PCR, and TCRdb holds only the in-frame ones, with some missing. The profile covers approximately 300,000 clones, with approximately 84% appearing a single time and 10% taken by the ten largest. Material for sequencing was PBMCs or T cells enriched from blood (not recorded which). The receptors here all came from a woman between 18 and 29 years old who had recovered from COVID-19.

Ten or more counts support this clone. The rearrangement uses TRBV2 and TRBJ2-7; D might be TRBD1 (5 bases). The CDR3 is made up of 15 amino acids. Germline CDR1 is SNHLY and CDR2 is FYNNEI. Between the trimmed V and J ends, which lost 6 bases and 0 bases, there was a span of 15 bases. The CDR3 reads CASRGRGILSYEQYF. The CDR3 bases are TGTGCCAGCAGGGGAAGGGGAATACTCTCCTACGAGCAGTACTTC.

CDR3 in amino acids: CASSHASLRKTLYGYTF. In nucleotides, the CDR3 is TGCGCCAGCAGCCACGCCAGCTTGAGGAAAACCCTCTATGGCTACACCTTC. This chain uses TRBV4-1 with TRBJ1-2, with unresolved D. Germline assignment: CDR1 MGHRA and CDR2 YSYEKL. This CDR3 contains 17 residues. V shed 3 bases and J shed 4 bases, with 21 bases lying between them.

This chain links TRBV11-1 with TRBJ2-7; D is uncertain. Germline V lookup: CDR1 SGHAT, CDR2 FQDESV (reference sequence). This CDR3 comprises 15 residues. V was pared by 3 bases and J by 2 bases, with 14 bases between. The CDR3 sequence: CASSLQIGGTYEQYF. DNA for the CDR3: TGTGCCAGCAGCTTGCAGATAGGCGGAACCTACGAGCAGTACTTC. The variable domain in full, completed from reference TRBV11-1 and TRBJ2-7, reads EAEVAQSPRYKITEKSQAVAFWCDPISGHATLYWYRQILGQGPELLVQFQDESVVDDSQLPKDRFSAERLKGVDSTLKIQPAELGDSAMYLCASSLQIGGTYEQYFGPGTRLTVT.

V usage is TRBV6-5 and J usage is TRBJ1-2; D is perhaps TRBD1 (5 bases). CDR3 length equals 14 residues. Germline V lookup: CDR1 MNHEY, CDR2 SVGAGI. Trimming removed 1 base from V and 3 bases from J, with 9 bases in between. The chain's CDR3 is CASSYFGGDYGYTF. CDR3 bases: TGTGCCAGCAGTTACTTCGGAGGGGACTATGGCTACACCTTC.

The chain combines TRBV28 with TRBJ1-4; D is possibly TRBD1 (6 bases). Germline assignment: CDR1 MDHEN and CDR2 SYDVKM. The length of the CDR3 is 15 residues. V was pared by 6 bases and J by 7 bases, with 18 bases between. The CDR3 sequence is CASSSLGAGPEKLFF. CDR3 DNA: TGTGCCAGCAGCTCCCTGGGGGCAGGGCCTGAAAAACTGTTTTTT.

This sequence joins TRBV2 and TRBJ2-2; tentative D call: TRBD1 (6 bases). V was pared by 4 bases and J by 6 bases, with 12 bases between. The CDR3 loop spans 14 amino acids. Germline-derived CDR1 and CDR2 are SNHLY and FYNNEI. DNA for the CDR3: TGTGCCAGCAGTGTAGTAGGGGGTGCCGGGGAGCTGTTTTTT. Translation gives CASSVVGGAGELFF.